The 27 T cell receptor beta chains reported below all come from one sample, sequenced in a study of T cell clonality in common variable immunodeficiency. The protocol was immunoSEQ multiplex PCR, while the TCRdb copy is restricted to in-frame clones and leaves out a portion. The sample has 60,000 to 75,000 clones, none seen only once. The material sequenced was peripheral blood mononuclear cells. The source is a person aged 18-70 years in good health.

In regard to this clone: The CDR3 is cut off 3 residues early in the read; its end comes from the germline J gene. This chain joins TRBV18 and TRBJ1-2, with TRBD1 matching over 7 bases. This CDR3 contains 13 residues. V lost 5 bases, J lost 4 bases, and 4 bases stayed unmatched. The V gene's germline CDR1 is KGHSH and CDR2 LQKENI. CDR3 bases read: TGTGCCAGCTCAGCCGACAGGGTCTATGGC. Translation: CASSADRVYG. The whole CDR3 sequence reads CASSADRVYGYTF.

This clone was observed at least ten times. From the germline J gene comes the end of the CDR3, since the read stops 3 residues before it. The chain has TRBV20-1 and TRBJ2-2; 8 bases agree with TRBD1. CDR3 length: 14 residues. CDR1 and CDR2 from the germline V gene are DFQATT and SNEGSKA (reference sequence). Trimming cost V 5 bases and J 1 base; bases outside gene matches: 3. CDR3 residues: CSARGTGNTGELFF. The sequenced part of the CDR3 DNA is TGCAGTGCTCGGGGGACAGGGAACACCGGGGAG.

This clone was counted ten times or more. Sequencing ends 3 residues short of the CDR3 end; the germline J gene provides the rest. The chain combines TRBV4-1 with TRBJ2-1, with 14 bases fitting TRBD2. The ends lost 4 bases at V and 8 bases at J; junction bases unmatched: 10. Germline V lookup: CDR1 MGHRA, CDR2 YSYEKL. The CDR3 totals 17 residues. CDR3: CASSRSPGTSGRDEQFF. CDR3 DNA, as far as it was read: TGCGCCAGCAGCCGCAGCCCCGGGACTAGCGGGAGAGATGAG.

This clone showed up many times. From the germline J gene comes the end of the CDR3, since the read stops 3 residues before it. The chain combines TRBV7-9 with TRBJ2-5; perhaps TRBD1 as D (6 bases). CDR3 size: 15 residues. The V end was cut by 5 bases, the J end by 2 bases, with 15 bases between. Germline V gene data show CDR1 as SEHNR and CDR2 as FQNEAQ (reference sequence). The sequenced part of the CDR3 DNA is TGTGCCAGCAGCCCGGACAGAGCCATACAAGAGACC. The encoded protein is CASSPDRAIQET. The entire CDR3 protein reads CASSPDRAIQETQYF.

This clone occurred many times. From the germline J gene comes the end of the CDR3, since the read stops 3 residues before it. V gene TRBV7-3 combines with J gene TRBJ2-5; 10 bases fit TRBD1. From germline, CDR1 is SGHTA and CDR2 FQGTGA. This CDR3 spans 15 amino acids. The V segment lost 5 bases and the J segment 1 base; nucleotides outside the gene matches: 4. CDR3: CASSPRTGGQETQYF. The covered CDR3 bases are TGTGCCAGCAGCCCTAGGACAGGGGGCCAAGAGACC.

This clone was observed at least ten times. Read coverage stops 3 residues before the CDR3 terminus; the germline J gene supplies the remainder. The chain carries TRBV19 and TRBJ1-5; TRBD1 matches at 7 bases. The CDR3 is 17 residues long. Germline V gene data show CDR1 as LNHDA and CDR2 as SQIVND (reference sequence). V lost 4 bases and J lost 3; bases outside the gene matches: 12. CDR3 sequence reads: CASSRGQIVLDNQPQHF. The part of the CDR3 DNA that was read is TGTGCCAGTAGTAGGGGACAGATTGTCCTGGACAATCAGCCC. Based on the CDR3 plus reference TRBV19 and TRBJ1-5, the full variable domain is DGGITQSPKYLFRKEGQNVTLSCEQNLNHDAMYWYRQDPGQGLRLIYYSQIVNDFQKGDIAEGYSVSREKKESFPLTVTSAQKNPTAFYLCASSRGQIVLDNQPQHFGDGTRLSIL.

Partial CDR3 DNA: TGTGCCTGGAGTAAAACAGGTTACGAG. Translating it yields CAWSKTGYE. The CDR3 in its entirety is CAWSKTGYEQYF. This chain links TRBV30 with TRBJ2-7, with D possibly TRBD1 on 5 matching bases. The sequence runs out 3 residues before the end of the CDR3; the remainder is reconstructed from the germline J gene. Trimming cost V 2 bases and J 4 bases, with 9 bases left between them. CDR3 length: 12 residues. Germline loops: CDR1 GTSNPN, CDR2 SVGIG (reference sequence).

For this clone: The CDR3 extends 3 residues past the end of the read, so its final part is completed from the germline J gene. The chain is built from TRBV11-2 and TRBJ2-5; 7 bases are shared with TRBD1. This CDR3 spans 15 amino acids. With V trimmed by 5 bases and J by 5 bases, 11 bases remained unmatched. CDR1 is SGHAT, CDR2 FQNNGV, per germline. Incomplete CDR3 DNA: TGTGCCAGCAGCCGGATGACAGGGCGGCCTGAGACC. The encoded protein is CASSRMTGRPET. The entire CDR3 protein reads CASSRMTGRPETQYF.

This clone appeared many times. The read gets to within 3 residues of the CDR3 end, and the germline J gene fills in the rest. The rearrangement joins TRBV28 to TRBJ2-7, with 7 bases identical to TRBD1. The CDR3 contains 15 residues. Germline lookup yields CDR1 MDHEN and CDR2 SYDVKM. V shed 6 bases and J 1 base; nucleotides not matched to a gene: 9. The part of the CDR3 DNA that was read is TGTGCCAGCAGGGGCCTGGGGACAGCGTCCTACGAG. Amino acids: CASRGLGTASYE. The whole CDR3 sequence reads CASRGLGTASYEQYF.

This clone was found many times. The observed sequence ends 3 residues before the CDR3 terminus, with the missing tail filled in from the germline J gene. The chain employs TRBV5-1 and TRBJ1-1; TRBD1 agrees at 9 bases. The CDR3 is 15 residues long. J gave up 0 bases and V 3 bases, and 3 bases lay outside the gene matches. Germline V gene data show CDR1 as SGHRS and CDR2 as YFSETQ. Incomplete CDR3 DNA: TGCGCCAGCAGCTCGGGGACAGGGATGAACACTGAA. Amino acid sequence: CASSSGTGMNTE. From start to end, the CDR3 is CASSSGTGMNTEAFF.

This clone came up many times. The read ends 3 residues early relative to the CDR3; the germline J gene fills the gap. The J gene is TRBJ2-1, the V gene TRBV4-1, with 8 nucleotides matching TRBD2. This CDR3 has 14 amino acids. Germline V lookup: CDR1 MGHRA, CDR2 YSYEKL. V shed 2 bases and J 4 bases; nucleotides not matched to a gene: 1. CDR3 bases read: TGCGCCAGCAGCCAACCTAGCGGGTACAATGAG. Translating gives CASSQPSGYNE. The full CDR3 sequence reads CASSQPSGYNEQFF.

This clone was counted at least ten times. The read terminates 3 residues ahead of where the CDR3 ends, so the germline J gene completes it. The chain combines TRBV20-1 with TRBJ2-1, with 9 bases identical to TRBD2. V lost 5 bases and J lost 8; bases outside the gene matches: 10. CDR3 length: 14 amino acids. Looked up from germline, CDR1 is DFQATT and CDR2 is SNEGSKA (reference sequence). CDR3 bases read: TGCAGTGCTTGCCTAGCGGGACATGCCGATGAG. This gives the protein CSACLAGHADE. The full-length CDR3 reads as CSACLAGHADEQFF.

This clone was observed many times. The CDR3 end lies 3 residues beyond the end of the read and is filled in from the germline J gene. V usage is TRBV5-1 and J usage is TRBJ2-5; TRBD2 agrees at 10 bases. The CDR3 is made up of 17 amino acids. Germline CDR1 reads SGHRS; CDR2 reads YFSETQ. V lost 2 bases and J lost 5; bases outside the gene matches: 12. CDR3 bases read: TGCGCCAGCAGCTTTAGCGGGAGGCCACTCAGTGTGGAGACC. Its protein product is CASSFSGRPLSVET. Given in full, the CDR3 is CASSFSGRPLSVETQYF.

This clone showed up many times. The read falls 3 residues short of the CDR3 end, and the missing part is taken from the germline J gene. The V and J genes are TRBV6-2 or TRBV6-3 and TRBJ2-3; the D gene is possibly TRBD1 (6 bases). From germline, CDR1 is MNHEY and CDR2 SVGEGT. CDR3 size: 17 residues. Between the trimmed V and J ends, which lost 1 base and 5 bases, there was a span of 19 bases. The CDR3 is CASSYYRGQSRRDTQYF. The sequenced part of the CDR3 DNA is TGTGCCAGCAGTTACTACCGAGGACAGTCCCGGAGAGATACG.

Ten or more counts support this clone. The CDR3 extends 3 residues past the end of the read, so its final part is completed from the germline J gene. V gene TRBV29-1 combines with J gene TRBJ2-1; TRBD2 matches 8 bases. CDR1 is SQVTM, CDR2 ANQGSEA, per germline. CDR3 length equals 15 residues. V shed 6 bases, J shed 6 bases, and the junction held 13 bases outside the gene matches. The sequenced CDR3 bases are TGCAGCGTCGCCCATACTAGCGGACTTATCAATGAG. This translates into CSVAHTSGLINE. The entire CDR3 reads CSVAHTSGLINEQFF.

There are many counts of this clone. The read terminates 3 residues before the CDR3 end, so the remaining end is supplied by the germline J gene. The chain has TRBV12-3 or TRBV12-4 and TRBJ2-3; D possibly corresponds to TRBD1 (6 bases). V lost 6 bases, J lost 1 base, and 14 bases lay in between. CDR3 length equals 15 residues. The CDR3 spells CASSRQERGTDTQYF. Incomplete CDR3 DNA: TGTGCCAGCAGCCGACAGGAACGAGGCACAGATACG.

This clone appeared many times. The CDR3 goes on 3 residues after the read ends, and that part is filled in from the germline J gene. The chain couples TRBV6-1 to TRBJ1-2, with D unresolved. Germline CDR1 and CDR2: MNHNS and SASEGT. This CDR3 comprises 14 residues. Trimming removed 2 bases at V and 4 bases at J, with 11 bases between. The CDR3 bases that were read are TGTGCCAGCAGTGAAATGCAGGCGATCTATGGC. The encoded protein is CASSEMQAIYG. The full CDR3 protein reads CASSEMQAIYGYTF.

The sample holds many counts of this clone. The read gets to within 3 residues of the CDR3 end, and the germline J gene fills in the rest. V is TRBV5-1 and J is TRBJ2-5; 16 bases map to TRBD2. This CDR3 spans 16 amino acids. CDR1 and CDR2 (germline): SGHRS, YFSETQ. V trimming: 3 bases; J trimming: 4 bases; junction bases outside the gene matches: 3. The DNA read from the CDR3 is TGCGCCAGCAGCTGGGGACTAGCGGGAGGGACAGAGACC. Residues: CASSWGLAGGTET. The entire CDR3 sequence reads CASSWGLAGGTETQYF.

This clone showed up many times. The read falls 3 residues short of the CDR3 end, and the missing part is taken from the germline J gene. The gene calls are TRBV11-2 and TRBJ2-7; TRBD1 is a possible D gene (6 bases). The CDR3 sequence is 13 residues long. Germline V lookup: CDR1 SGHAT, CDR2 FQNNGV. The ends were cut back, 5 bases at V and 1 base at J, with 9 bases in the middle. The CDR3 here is CASSLGQSYEQYF. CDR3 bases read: TGTGCCAGCAGCCTCGGACAGTCCTACGAG.

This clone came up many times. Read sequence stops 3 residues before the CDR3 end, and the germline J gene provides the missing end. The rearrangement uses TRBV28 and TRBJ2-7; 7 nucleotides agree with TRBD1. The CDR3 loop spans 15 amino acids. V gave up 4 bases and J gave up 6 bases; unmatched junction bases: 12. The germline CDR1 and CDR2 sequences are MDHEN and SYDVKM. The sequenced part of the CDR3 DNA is TGTGCCAGCAGTTCCACCCGGTGGGACAGCTCCGAG. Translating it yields CASSSTRWDSSE. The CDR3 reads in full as CASSSTRWDSSEQYF.

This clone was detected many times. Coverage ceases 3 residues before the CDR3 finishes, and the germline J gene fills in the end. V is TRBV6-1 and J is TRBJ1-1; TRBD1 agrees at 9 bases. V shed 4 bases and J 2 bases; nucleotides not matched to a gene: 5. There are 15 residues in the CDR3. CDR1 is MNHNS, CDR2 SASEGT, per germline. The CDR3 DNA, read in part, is TGTGCCAGCAGTGGAATGACAGGGGGAAACACTGAA. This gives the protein CASSGMTGGNTE. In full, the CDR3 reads CASSGMTGGNTEAFF.

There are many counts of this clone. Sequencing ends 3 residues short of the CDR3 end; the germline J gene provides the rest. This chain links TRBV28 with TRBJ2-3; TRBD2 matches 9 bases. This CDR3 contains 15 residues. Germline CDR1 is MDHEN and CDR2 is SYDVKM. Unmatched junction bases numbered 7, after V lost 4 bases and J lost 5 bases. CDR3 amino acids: CASSSGGRVGDTQYF. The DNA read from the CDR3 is TGTGCCAGCAGTTCCGGCGGGAGGGTTGGAGATACG.

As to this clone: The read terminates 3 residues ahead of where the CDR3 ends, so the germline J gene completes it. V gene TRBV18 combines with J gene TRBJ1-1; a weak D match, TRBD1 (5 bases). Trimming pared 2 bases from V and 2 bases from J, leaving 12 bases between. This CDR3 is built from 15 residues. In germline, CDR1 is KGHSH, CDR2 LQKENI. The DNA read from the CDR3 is TGTGCCAGCTCACCAAGGTGGGGCCGCAACACTGAA. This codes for CASSPRWGRNTE. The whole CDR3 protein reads CASSPRWGRNTEAFF. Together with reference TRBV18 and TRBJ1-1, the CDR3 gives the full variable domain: NAGVMQNPRHLVRRRGQEARLRCSPMKGHSHVYWYRQLPEEGLKFMVYLQKENIIDESGMPKERFSAEFPKEGPSILRIQQVVRGDSAAYFCASSPRWGRNTEAFFGQGTRLTVV.

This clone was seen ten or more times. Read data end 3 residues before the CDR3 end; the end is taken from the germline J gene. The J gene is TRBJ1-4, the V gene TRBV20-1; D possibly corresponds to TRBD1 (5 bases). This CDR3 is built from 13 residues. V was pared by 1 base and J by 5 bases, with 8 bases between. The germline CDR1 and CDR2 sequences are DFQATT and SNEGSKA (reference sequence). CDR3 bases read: TGCAGTGCTAGAGTTGGGGGGAATGAAAAA. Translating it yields CSARVGGNEK. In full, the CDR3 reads CSARVGGNEKLFF.

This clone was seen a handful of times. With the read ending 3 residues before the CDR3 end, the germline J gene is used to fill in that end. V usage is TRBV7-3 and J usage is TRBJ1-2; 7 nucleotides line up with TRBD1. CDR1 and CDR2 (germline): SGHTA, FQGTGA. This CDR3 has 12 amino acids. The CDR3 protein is CASSLNRGDYTF. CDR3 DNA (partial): TGTGCCAGCAGCTTAAACAGGGGTGAC.

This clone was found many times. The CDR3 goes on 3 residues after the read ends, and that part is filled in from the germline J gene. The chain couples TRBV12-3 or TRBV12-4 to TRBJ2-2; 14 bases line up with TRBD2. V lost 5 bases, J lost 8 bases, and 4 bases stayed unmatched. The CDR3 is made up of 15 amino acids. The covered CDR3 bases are TGTGCCAGCAGTCCCCGGACTAGCGGGAGGGGGGAG. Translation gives CASSPRTSGRGE. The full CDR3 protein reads CASSPRTSGRGELFF.

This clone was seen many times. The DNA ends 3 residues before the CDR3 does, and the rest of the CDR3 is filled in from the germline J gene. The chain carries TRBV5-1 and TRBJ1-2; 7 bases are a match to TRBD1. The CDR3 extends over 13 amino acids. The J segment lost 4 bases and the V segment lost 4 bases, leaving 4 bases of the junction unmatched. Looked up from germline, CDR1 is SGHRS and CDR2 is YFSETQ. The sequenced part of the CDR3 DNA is TGCGCCAGCAGCACGGGACAGAGCTATGGC. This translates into CASSTGQSYG. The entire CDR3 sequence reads CASSTGQSYGYTF.